Listed below are T cell receptor beta chains from one sample, sequenced in a study of T cells in localized non-small cell lung cancer. Measured with immunoSEQ multiplex PCR; TCRdb has only the in-frame clones, and not every one. The sample has under 150,000 clones; around 90% are singletons. Sequenced material: peripheral blood, taken before any cancer treatment. The receptors were sampled from a female donor of 60 years or more with stage I lung adenocarcinoma. The CDR3 runs from the conserved cysteine through the conserved F or W. Fields, in order: J gene, clone size, V gene, CDR3 length, D gene, CDR3 protein, CDR3 DNA. The D gene is left open where the match is weak. A row's size may be missing; if present it is once, few, many or a size class.

TRBJ2-2	-	TRBV7-3	16	-	CASSLQGSGNTGELFF	TGTGCCAGCAGCCTACAAGGAAGCGGGAACACCGGGGAGCTGTTTTTT
TRBJ2-7	-	TRBV6-6	11	-	CASRDSYEQYF	TGTGCCAGCAGAGACTCCTACGAGCAGTACTTC
TRBJ2-3	-	TRBV5-4	15	TRBD2	CASSLTSGAFGTQYF	TGTGCCAGCAGCTTGACTAGCGGCGCATTCGGTACGCAGTATTTT
TRBJ1-6	-	TRBV6-1	14	-	CASREDPGSGPLHF	TGTGCCAGCAGGGAGGACCCGGGTAGCGGTCCCCTCCACTTT
TRBJ2-7	-	TRBV11-1	12	-	CASSRDNYEQYF	TGTGCCAGCAGCCGGGATAACTACGAGCAGTACTTC
TRBJ1-1	-	TRBV14	14	-	CASSQARIGTEAFF	TGTGCCAGCAGCCAAGCCAGGATCGGTACTGAAGCTTTCTTT
TRBJ2-2	-	TRBV9	16	-	CASSSRGTNLAGELFF	TGTGCCAGCAGCTCTAGGGGGACAAATCTTGCCGGGGAGCTGTTTTTT
TRBJ1-2	-	TRBV28	12	TRBD1	CASSWTGRGYTF	TGTGCCAGCAGTTGGACAGGGCGAGGCTACACCTTC
TRBJ2-1	-	TRBV15	16	-	CATSRDPRRGLNEQFF	TGTGCCACCAGCAGAGATCCGCGACGGGGATTAAATGAGCAGTTCTTC
TRBJ2-1	once	TRBV6-4	14	-	CASSGVAGLGEQFF	TGTGCCAGCAGTGGAGTTGCGGGTTTGGGAGAGCAGTTCTTC
TRBJ2-1	-	TRBV7-9	16	-	CASSLMGDHGSRVEFF	TGTGCCAGCAGCTTAATGGGGGATCACGGCTCACGGGTGGAGTTCTTC
TRBJ1-2	-	TRBV23-1	14	TRBD1	CASSHPDRGLGYTF	TGCGCCAGCAGTCACCCGGACAGGGGGCTCGGCTACACCTTC
TRBJ2-2	-	TRBV6-1	15	-	CASSGSHLIGGELFF	TGTGCCAGCAGTGGATCCCACCTTATAGGCGGGGAGCTGTTTTTT
TRBJ2-7	-	TRBV27	16	TRBD2	CASSLRLAGAFYEQYF	TGTGCCAGCAGTCTAAGACTAGCGGGAGCATTTTACGAGCAGTACTTC
TRBJ1-3	-	TRBV5-1	19	-	CASSWGALGTLSSGNTIYF	TGCGCCAGCAGCTGGGGGGCCCTGGGGACCCTTAGCTCTGGAAACACCATATATTTT
TRBJ1-2	-	TRBV11-2	15	-	CASSLDIGGADGYTF	TGTGCCAGCAGCTTAGATATAGGGGGAGCTGATGGCTACACCTTC
TRBJ2-1	-	TRBV11-3	14	-	CASSSDVSYNEQFF	TGTGCCAGCAGCTCGGACGTGTCCTACAATGAGCAGTTCTTC
TRBJ2-7	once	TRBV6-7	14	-	CASSLTTGTYEQYF	TGTGCCAGCAGCTTAACGACTGGGACCTACGAGCAGTACTTC
TRBJ2-7	once	TRBV7-8	13	-	CASSLALAYEQYF	TGTGCCAGCAGCTTAGCGCTAGCCTACGAGCAGTACTTC
TRBJ1-3	-	TRBV6-1	16	TRBD1	CASSAPAGGPGNTIYF	TGTGCCAGCAGTGCACCCGCAGGGGGCCCTGGAAACACCATATATTTT
TRBJ1-2	-	TRBV5-8	15	-	CASSFPGTSNYGYTF	TGTGCCAGCAGCTTCCCTGGGACTTCTAACTATGGCTACACCTTC
TRBJ2-5	-	TRBV28	16	-	CASSLEPSGIQETQYF	TGTGCCAGCAGTTTAGAGCCCTCCGGCATCCAAGAGACCCAGTACTTC
TRBJ2-7	-	TRBV6-5	12	-	CASSLPSYEQYF	TGTGCCAGCAGTCTCCCCAGCTACGAGCAGTACTTC
TRBJ2-5	-	TRBV7-9	15	TRBD2	CASSPRTSGQETQYF	TGTGCCAGCAGCCCTAGGACTAGCGGTCAAGAGACCCAGTACTTC
TRBJ1-1	-	TRBV27	20	-	CASSPTLGNRVRLMDTEAFF	TGTGCCAGCAGTCCAACCCTCGGTAACCGGGTTCGGCTTATGGACACTGAAGCTTTCTTT
TRBJ1-2	-	TRBV5-1	15	-	CASSLSIQASYGYTF	TGCGCCAGCAGCTTATCAATACAGGCATCTTATGGCTACACCTTC